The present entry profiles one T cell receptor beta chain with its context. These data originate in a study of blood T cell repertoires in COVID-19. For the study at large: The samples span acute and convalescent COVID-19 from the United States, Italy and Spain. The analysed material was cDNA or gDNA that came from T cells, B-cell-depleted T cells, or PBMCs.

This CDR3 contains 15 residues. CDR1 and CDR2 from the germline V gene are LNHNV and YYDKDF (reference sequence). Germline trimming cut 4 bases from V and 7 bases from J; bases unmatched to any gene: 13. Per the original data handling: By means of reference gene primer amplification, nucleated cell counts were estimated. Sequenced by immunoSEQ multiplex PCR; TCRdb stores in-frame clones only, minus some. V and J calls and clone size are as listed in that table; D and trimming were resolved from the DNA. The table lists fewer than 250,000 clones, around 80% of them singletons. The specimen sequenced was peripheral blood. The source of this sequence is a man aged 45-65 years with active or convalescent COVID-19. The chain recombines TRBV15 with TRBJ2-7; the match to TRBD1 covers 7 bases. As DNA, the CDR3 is TGTGCCACCAGCACTGATTTAACAGGGGTGGGAGAGCAGTACTTC. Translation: CATSTDLTGVGEQYF. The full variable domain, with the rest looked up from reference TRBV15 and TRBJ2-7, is DAMVIQNPRYQVTQFGKPVTLSCSQTLNHNVMYWYQQKSSQAPKLLFHYYDKDFNNEADTPDNFQSRRPNTSFCFLDIRSPGLGDTAMYLCATSTDLTGVGEQYFGPGTRLTVT.